What follows are 30 T cell receptor beta chains derived from one specimen sequenced in a study of post-analysis software for immune sequencing data. Regarding the study as a whole: A handful of TRBV segments appeared more often in patients than in controls, and TRBV5-6, TRBV5-1 and TRBV20-1 were among these.

These receptors' targets are unknown. Unique molecular identifiers were built into the TCR beta cDNA libraries. Each CDR3 protein is one row after TCRdb ran MiXCR on the PCR reads. The sample consists of hundreds of thousands of distinct CDR3 sequences, roughly 50% of them appearing once. The sequenced sample was blood. These receptors came from a girl aged 10-17 years with multiple sclerosis.

The chain combines TRBV10-3 with TRBJ2-6; D is possibly TRBD2 (6 bases). The ends were cut back, 4 bases at V and 1 base at J, with 14 bases in the middle. Per the germline V gene, CDR1 is ENHRY and CDR2 is SYGVKD. The CDR3 runs to 17 residues. The CDR3 protein is CAISVTGVESGANVLTF. CDR3 DNA: TGTGCCATCAGTGTTACGGGAGTTGAATCTGGGGCCAACGTCCTGACTTTC.

The J gene is TRBJ2-7, the V gene TRBV20-1; 9 nucleotides agree with TRBD2. CDR1 is DFQATT and CDR2 is SNEGSKA in the germline V gene (reference sequence). Trimming took 3 bases from V and 2 from J; bases not matched to a gene: 8. The CDR3 totals 15 residues. In DNA form, the CDR3 reads TGCAGTGCTAGCACCGGTGGCGGGAGGGCCTACGAGCAGTACTTC. Translating gives CSASTGGGRAYEQYF.

This clonotype was seen only once. The gene calls are TRBV7-8 and TRBJ1-4; D uncertain. Trimming removed 1 base at V and 4 bases at J, with 19 bases between. The germline CDR1 and CDR2 sequences are SGHVS and FQNEAQ. The CDR3 runs 18 residues. The chain's CDR3 is CASSLVRASGNFNEKLFF. Here the CDR3 DNA reads TGTGCCAGCAGCTTAGTTAGGGCGTCGGGCAACTTTAATGAAAAACTGTTTTTT.

For this clonotype: An end of the junction does not agree with germline; a read error may underlie this. The V and J genes are TRBV9 and TRBJ2-3; 9 bases align to TRBD2. The CDR3 has 17 amino acids. Germline CDR1 and CDR2: SGDLS and YYNGEE. This CDR3 reads CASSVVASGTLTDTQYF. The CDR3 DNA follows: TGTGCCAGTAGCGTAGTGGCTAGCGGGACACTCACAGATACGCAGTATTTT.

The V call is TRBV7-9, the J call TRBJ2-6; the D gene is possibly TRBD2 (6 bases). V lost 2 bases, J lost 1 base, and 18 bases lay in between. The CDR3 is 19 amino acids. In germline, CDR1 is SEHNR, CDR2 FQNEAQ (reference sequence). The CDR3 sequence: CASSLWSPGELSGANVLTF. The CDR3 DNA sequence: TGTGCCAGCAGCTTATGGTCGCCGGGGGAATTATCTGGGGCCAACGTCCTGACTTTC.

The chain carries TRBV20-1 and TRBJ2-1; D ambiguous. V shed 0 bases and J shed 6 bases, with 21 bases lying between them. Germline values: CDR1 DFQATT, CDR2 SNEGSKA (reference sequence). The CDR3 totals 17 residues. This chain's CDR3 is CSARDLRRVHRSNEQFF. DNA for the CDR3: TGCAGTGCTAGAGATCTCCGTAGAGTCCATCGCAGCAATGAGCAGTTCTTC.

The chain uses TRBV7-9 and TRBJ2-1; no firm D call. The CDR3 is made up of 13 amino acids. From germline, CDR1 is SEHNR and CDR2 FQNEAQ (reference sequence). Trimming pared 8 bases from V and 4 bases from J, leaving 12 bases between. Here the CDR3 DNA reads TGTGCCAGCGGGTGGGGTTCATACAATGAGCAGTTCTTC. This sequence encodes CASGWGSYNEQFF. The full variable domain, rest sourced from reference TRBV7-9 and TRBJ2-1, is DTGVSQNPRHKITKRGQNVTFRCDPISEHNRLYWYRQTLGQGPEFLTYFQNEAQLEKSRLLSDRFSAERPKGSFSTLEIQRTEQGDSAMYLCASGWGSYNEQFFGPGTRLTVL.

This chain joins TRBV5-1 and TRBJ2-1; TRBD2 is a possible D gene (5 bases). Germline loops: CDR1 SGHRS, CDR2 YFSETQ. The CDR3 contains 14 residues. V gave up 3 bases and J gave up 6 bases, with 13 bases separating them. The CDR3 reads CASSSEGRGNEQFF. The CDR3 DNA reads as TGCGCCAGCAGCTCCGAGGGCCGGGGCAATGAGCAGTTCTTC.

As to this clonotype: Its ends do not fully match the called genes, so a read error is possible. V is TRBV5-1 and J is TRBJ1-2; TRBD1 aligns across 7 bases. Looked up from germline, CDR1 is SGHRS and CDR2 is YFSETQ. The CDR3 runs 17 residues. The CDR3 protein is CASSLSGDRAPNYGYTF. The DNA for the CDR3 is TGCGCCAGCAGCTTGAGTGGAGACAGGGCCCCTAACTATGGTTACACCTTC.

The V and J genes are TRBV6-5 and TRBJ2-7; a possible D gene is TRBD2 (5 bases). The better agreement between TRBJ2-5 and the DNA end casts doubt on the J call. The V gene's germline CDR1 is MNHEY and CDR2 SVGAGI. CDR3 size: 13 residues. In nucleotides, the CDR3 is TGTGCCAGCAGTTCCCGGGTCGCGGGGACCCAGTACTTC. It translates to CASSSRVAGTQYF.

This clonotype was observed a handful of times. This chain uses TRBV12-3 or TRBV12-4 with TRBJ2-7, with D hard to call. V lost 6 bases to trimming and J lost 7 bases, with 13 bases between them. CDR3 size: 12 residues. CDR3 loop: CASRGITSEQYF. CDR3 DNA sequence: TGTGCCAGCAGGGGAATAACCTCGGAGCAGTACTTC.

The genes are TRBV2 and TRBJ2-5, with 10 bases matching TRBD1. This CDR3 region has 14 residues. Losses at the gene ends were 8 bases for V and 5 bases for J; bases not matched to a gene: 8. Germline V gives CDR1 SNHLY, CDR2 FYNNEI. This CDR3 is CASLGTGAFETQYF. CDR3 DNA: TGTGCCAGCCTCGGGACAGGGGCTTTCGAGACCCAGTACTTC.

This clonotype was observed many times. CDR3 bases: TGTGCCAGCAGCCAAGAGACCCAGTACTTC. Residues: CASSQETQYF. The chain is built from TRBV3-1 and TRBJ2-5; D not certain. The V and J ends lost 0 bases and 7 bases respectively, with 0 bases between them. Germline lookup yields CDR1 LGHDT and CDR2 YNNKEL (reference sequence). The CDR3 has 10 amino acids.

Only a few counts were recorded for this clonotype. The V and J genes are TRBV12-3 or TRBV12-4 and TRBJ2-7; 9 nucleotides align to TRBD1. The CDR3 contains 15 residues. After removal of 4 bases from V and 10 bases from J, the junction contained 14 bases not matched to a gene. The CDR3 sequence is CASSSDRGVLGDQYF. The CDR3 DNA reads TGTGCCAGCAGTTCGGACAGGGGCGTTTTAGGCGACCAGTACTTC.

The J gene is TRBJ2-1, the V gene TRBV7-8; TRBD2 aligns across 14 bases. Trimming at V came to 5 bases and at J to 8 bases, leaving 5 bases not matched to a gene. The germline V gene encodes CDR1 SGHVS and CDR2 FQNEAQ. The CDR3 extends over 15 amino acids. This chain's CDR3 is CASSNGTSGSYEQFF. In DNA, the CDR3 is TGTGCCAGCAGCAACGGGACTAGCGGGAGTTATGAGCAGTTCTTC.

The chain has TRBV6-5 and TRBJ2-5; 12 bases map to TRBD2. The J segment lost 2 bases and the V segment lost 4 bases, leaving 11 bases of the junction unmatched. Germline-derived CDR1 and CDR2 are MNHEY and SVGAGI. This CDR3 is built from 18 residues. CDR3 DNA: TGTGCCAGCAGTTCCCCGGAACCGGGACTAGCGGGTCAAGAGACCCAGTACTTC. Its translation is CASSSPEPGLAGQETQYF.

The chain employs TRBV12-5 and TRBJ2-1; 8 nucleotides align to TRBD2. Losses at the gene ends were 6 bases for V and 8 bases for J; bases not matched to a gene: 12. The CDR3 is 15 amino acids. From germline, CDR1 is LGHNT and CDR2 FRNRAP. CDR3 DNA sequence: TGTGCTAGTGGCACCCGGGTAGCGGGGATCGATGAGCAGTTCTTC. Translated: CASGTRVAGIDEQFF. Variable domain in full (rest from reference TRBV12-5 and TRBJ2-1): DARVTQTPRHKVTEMGQEVTMRCQPILGHNTVFWYRQTMMQGLELLAYFRNRAPLDDSGMPKDRFSAEMPDATLATLKIQPSEPRDSAVYFCASGTRVAGIDEQFFGPGTRLTVL.

This chain's CDR3 is CASSYSRQGRFKEQYF. CDR3 coding DNA: TGTGCCAGCAGTTACTCCAGGCAGGGTAGATTTAAGGAGCAGTACTTC. V usage is TRBV6-5 and J usage is TRBJ2-4, with D perhaps matching TRBD1 (5 bases). Trimming took 0 bases from V and 13 from J, leaving 22 bases between them. The CDR3 runs 16 residues. The germline V gene encodes CDR1 MNHEY and CDR2 SVGAGI.

This clonotype was recorded many times. CDR3 nucleotides: TGCGCCAGCAGCTTGCACAGGGTGGGTGAAGCTTTCTTT. It codes for CASSLHRVGEAFF. This chain uses TRBV5-1 with TRBJ1-1; perhaps TRBD1 as D (6 bases). This CDR3 has 13 residues. Looked up from germline, CDR1 is SGHRS and CDR2 is YFSETQ. Deletions cut 1 base from V and 7 bases from J, with 11 bases between.

This sequence joins TRBV5-1 and TRBJ2-5, with D perhaps given as TRBD1 or TRBD2 (6 bases each). There are 15 residues in the CDR3. V lost 4 bases and J lost 5, with 18 bases in between. CDR1 is SGHRS and CDR2 is YFSETQ in the germline V gene. This CDR3 reads CASSLHGGREETQYF. The CDR3 bases are TGCGCCAGCAGCCTACATGGGGGCCGGGAGGAGACCCAGTACTTC. The full variable domain, with the rest looked up from reference TRBV5-1 and TRBJ2-5, is KAGVTQTPRYLIKTRGQQVTLSCSPISGHRSVSWYQQTPGQGLQFLFEYFSETQRNKGNFPGRFSGRQFSNSRSEMNVSTLELGDSALYLCASSLHGGREETQYFGPGTRLLVL.

This clonotype came up a few times. This chain uses TRBV4-1 with TRBJ2-7; 12 bases fit TRBD2. With V trimmed by 4 bases and J by 6 bases, 10 bases remained unmatched. The V gene's germline CDR1 is MGHRA and CDR2 YSYEKL. The length of the CDR3 is 16 residues. CDR3 loop: CASSPRTSGIEVEQYF. DNA of the CDR3: TGCGCCAGCAGCCCTCGGACTAGCGGGATAGAGGTCGAGCAGTACTTC.

This chain joins TRBV7-9 and TRBJ2-1, with 9 bases matching TRBD2. Germline values: CDR1 SEHNR, CDR2 FQNEAQ (reference sequence). The CDR3 runs 17 residues. V trimming: 0 bases; J trimming: 7 bases; junction bases outside the gene matches: 10. CDR3 residues: CASSLAGGRALANEQFF. CDR3 sequence (DNA): TGTGCCAGCAGCTTAGCTGGCGGGAGGGCCCTAGCGAATGAGCAGTTCTTC.

A few counts support this clonotype. The rearrangement uses TRBV5-1 and TRBJ2-3; D uncertain. Germline CDR1 reads SGHRS; CDR2 reads YFSETQ. The CDR3 covers 13 residues. Trimming took 0 bases from V and 7 from J, leaving 9 bases between them. The CDR3 here is CASSLDRQNTQYF. The DNA for the CDR3 is TGCGCCAGCAGCTTGGATCGGCAGAATACGCAGTATTTT.

V is TRBV5-1 and J is TRBJ2-3, with 7 bases lining up with TRBD1. In germline, CDR1 is SGHRS, CDR2 YFSETQ. The ends lost 3 bases at V and 2 bases at J; junction bases unmatched: 3. This CDR3 is 14 amino acids long. CDR3 DNA sequence: TGCGCCAGCAGCTCGGGACAGTACACAGATACGCAGTATTTT. Its protein is CASSSGQYTDTQYF.

V gene TRBV7-2 combines with J gene TRBJ2-7, with D perhaps being TRBD1 or TRBD2 (5 bases each). There are 14 residues in the CDR3. The ends were cut back, 5 bases at V and 1 base at J, with 12 bases in the middle. The germline CDR1 and CDR2 sequences are SGHTA and FQGNSA. The DNA of the CDR3 is TGTGCCAGCAGCATCGGGACCTGGTCCTACGAGCAGTACTTC. Residues: CASSIGTWSYEQYF.

This chain links TRBV6-2 or TRBV6-3 with TRBJ2-5, with D perhaps TRBD1 or TRBD2 (6 bases each). The last part of the DNA fits TRBJ2-7 better; the J call may be wrong. CDR1 and CDR2 from the germline V gene are MNHEY and SVGEGT. The CDR3 length is 15 residues. CDR3 bases: TGTGCCAGCAGCCCTTGGGTGAAGGGGGGCTACGAGCAGTACTTC. It codes for CASSPWVKGGYEQYF.

The chain employs TRBV3-1 and TRBJ2-3, with TRBD1 as a possible D gene (6 bases). This CDR3 has 15 residues. Germline CDR1 reads LGHDT; CDR2 reads YNNKEL (reference sequence). With 0 bases removed from V and 9 bases from J, the gap between germline ends came to 16 bases. CDR3 in amino acids: CASSQDPGQTKTQYF. DNA for the CDR3: TGTGCCAGCAGCCAAGATCCAGGACAGACTAAAACGCAGTATTTT.

This clonotype turned up a few times. The chain is built from TRBV20-1 and TRBJ2-5; D tentatively reads TRBD1 or TRBD2 (6 bases each). The J call may be faulty, since TRBJ2-7 better matches the DNA end. The length of the CDR3 is 15 residues. CDR1 and CDR2 (germline): DFQATT, SNEGSKA (reference sequence). CDR3 amino acids: CSARDQTGDTYEQYF. The DNA of the CDR3 is TGCAGTGCTAGAGATCAAACGGGGGACACCTACGAGCAGTACTTC.

The DNA for the CDR3 is TGCAGTGCTACCGGCGGGAAAACTCGGGGCGGGCAGTATTTT. This gives the protein CSATGGKTRGGQYF. The V gene is TRBV20-1, the J gene TRBJ2-3; D possibly corresponds to TRBD2 (6 bases). CDR1 DFQATT and CDR2 SNEGSKA come from the germline V gene (reference sequence). Trimming cost V 4 bases and J 11 bases, with 22 bases left between them. The CDR3 contains 14 residues.

V and J are TRBV5-1 and TRBJ2-5; D is ambiguous. This CDR3 comprises 14 residues. Germline V CDR1 and CDR2: SGHRS, YFSETQ. V lost 0 bases to trimming and J lost 1 base, with 7 bases between them. The CDR3 spells CASSLDTTQETQYF. CDR3 sequence (DNA): TGCGCCAGCAGCTTGGACACGACCCAAGAGACCCAGTACTTC. The full variable domain, completed using reference TRBV5-1 and TRBJ2-5, is KAGVTQTPRYLIKTRGQQVTLSCSPISGHRSVSWYQQTPGQGLQFLFEYFSETQRNKGNFPGRFSGRQFSNSRSEMNVSTLELGDSALYLCASSLDTTQETQYFGPGTRLLVL.